The 29 T cell receptor beta chains below all came from one sample that was sequenced in a study of glioma-infiltrating T cells after dendritic cell vaccination. The data were produced by immunoSEQ multiplex PCR, yet TCRdb's version contains in-frame clones alone and is incomplete. The profile shows roughly 98,000 clones, 85% to 90% of them singletons. The starting material was blood, obtained before dendritic cell vaccination. These receptors originate from a human donor with glioblastoma.

This chain joins TRBV4-3 and TRBJ1-4, with D possibly being TRBD1 (5 bases). Trimming shortened V by 0 bases and J by 8 bases, and 13 bases separated the two germline ends. Germline V gene lookup returns CDR1 LGHNA and CDR2 YSLEER. There are 15 residues in the CDR3. The CDR3 nucleotides read TGCGCCAGCAGCCAAGATAGAGCAGGGTCCGAAAAACTGTTTTTT. Translating gives CASSQDRAGSEKLFF.

About this clone itself: A read error may produce the germline difference seen at one junction end. CDR3 loop: CASSPGQGFNGQFF. The DNA of the CDR3 is TGTGCCAGCAGTCCGGGACAGGGCTTCAATGGGCAGTTCTTC. The chain carries TRBV9 and TRBJ2-1, with TRBD1 matching 9 bases. The CDR3 is 14 residues long. CDR1 is SGDLS and CDR2 is YYNGEE in the germline V gene.

V is TRBV30 and J is TRBJ2-5, with no clear D. The CDR3 has 11 amino acids. With 1 base removed from V and 5 bases from J, the gap between germline ends came to 5 bases. From germline, CDR1 is GTSNPN and CDR2 SVGIG (reference sequence). Here the CDR3 reads CAWSDGETQYF. For the CDR3, the DNA is TGTGCCTGGAGTGACGGGGAGACCCAGTACTTC.

This sequence joins TRBV29-1 and TRBJ2-3; TRBD1 is a possible D gene (5 bases). Trimming shortened V by 4 bases and J by 2 bases, and 13 bases separated the two germline ends. The germline gives CDR1 SQVTM, CDR2 ANQGSEA. This CDR3 is built from 14 residues. Here the CDR3 DNA reads TGCAGCGTTGGGACACCTGGGGTCACAGATACGCAGTATTTT. Amino acids: CSVGTPGVTDTQYF.

The genes are TRBV28 and TRBJ2-7, with 9 bases that match TRBD2. Germline V lookup: CDR1 MDHEN, CDR2 SYDVKM. The CDR3 covers 16 residues. With 3 bases clipped from V and 4 bases from J, the junction kept 10 bases outside the gene matches. CDR3 residues: CASSFSLAGLTYEQYF. CDR3 coding DNA: TGTGCCAGCAGTTTCTCGCTAGCGGGGCTAACGTACGAGCAGTACTTC.

The J gene is TRBJ2-1, the V gene TRBV6-6, with TRBD1 as a possible D gene (5 bases). Looked up from germline, CDR1 is MNHNY and CDR2 is SVGAGI (reference sequence). The V end lost 5 bases, the J end lost 9 bases, and 11 bases lay between the germline ends. The CDR3 spans 12 residues. The CDR3 here is CASSEQGAEQFF. The CDR3 DNA reads TGTGCCAGCAGTGAGCAGGGTGCTGAGCAGTTCTTC.

V and J are TRBV7-2 and TRBJ2-2; TRBD2 might be the D (6 bases). Germline V lookup: CDR1 SGHTA, CDR2 FQGNSA. CDR3 length: 19 amino acids. V lost 7 bases to trimming and J lost 6 bases, with 30 bases between them. The CDR3 reads CASTVIIRIGGVRSGELFF. Here the CDR3 DNA reads TGTGCCAGCACCGTCATAATTCGGATAGGCGGGGTCCGTTCCGGGGAGCTGTTTTTT.

The J gene is TRBJ2-1, the V gene TRBV5-1; 11 bases are a match to TRBD2. Trimming at V came to 7 bases and at J to 9 bases, leaving 12 bases not matched to a gene. Germline V gene sequence: CDR1 SGHRS, CDR2 YFSETQ. This CDR3 comprises 15 residues. CDR3 sequence (DNA): TGCGCCAGCCAAGCCCTAGCGGGAGGTGGTGGTGAGCAGTTCTTC. Amino acid sequence: CASQALAGGGGEQFF.

The V gene is TRBV7-9, the J gene TRBJ1-5; 7 bases align to TRBD1. V lost 4 bases and J lost 1; bases outside the gene matches: 1. The CDR3 contains 14 residues. Germline-derived CDR1 and CDR2 are SEHNR and FQNEAQ (reference sequence). In DNA, the CDR3 is TGTGCCAGCAGCTGGGGACAGAGCAATCAGCCCCAGCATTTT. As protein: CASSWGQSNQPQHF.

Only a few counts were recorded for this clone. The chain is built from TRBV28 and TRBJ2-4; the D gene is possibly TRBD1 (6 bases). Germline V lookup: CDR1 MDHEN, CDR2 SYDVKM. This CDR3 is built from 14 residues. Trimming stripped 7 bases from V and 3 bases from J, with 13 bases between. This CDR3 is CASTEGVNKNIQYF. DNA for the CDR3: TGTGCCAGCACCGAGGGGGTAAACAAAAACATTCAGTACTTC.

DNA for the CDR3: TGTGCCAGCAGCTGGGGACAGGGTGACACTGAAGCTTTCTTT. Amino acids: CASSWGQGDTEAFF. The genes are TRBV5-4 and TRBJ1-1, with 9 bases lining up with TRBD1. The germline V gene encodes CDR1 SGHNT and CDR2 YYREEE (reference sequence). The CDR3 has 14 residues. J was trimmed by 3 bases and V by 3 bases; bases with no gene match: 3.

The V gene is TRBV7-3, the J gene TRBJ2-3; D may be TRBD2 (6 bases). The CDR3 has 15 amino acids. Per the germline V gene, CDR1 is SGHTA and CDR2 is FQGTGA. Deletions cut 1 base from V and 4 bases from J, with 12 bases between. CDR3 nucleotide sequence: TGTGCCAGCAGCTTAATCGGGAGTAGTGCAGATACGCAGTATTTT. It is translated as CASSLIGSSADTQYF.

The V and J genes are TRBV29-1 and TRBJ2-3, with 7 bases identical to TRBD1. Germline V gene lookup returns CDR1 SQVTM and CDR2 ANQGSEA. The V and J ends lost 2 bases and 4 bases, in that order; junction bases with no gene match: 6. CDR3 length: 14 residues. CDR3 sequence (DNA): TGCAGCGTTGAATTGGGACAGAGGGCAGATACGCAGTATTTT. This gives the protein CSVELGQRADTQYF.

V gene TRBV18 combines with J gene TRBJ2-2; 7 bases fit TRBD2. Germline loops: CDR1 KGHSH, CDR2 LQKENI. The CDR3 has 15 amino acids. The V and J ends lost 5 bases and 3 bases, in that order; junction bases with no gene match: 6. CDR3 nucleotide sequence: TGTGCCAGCTCATCAACTAGCGTACACACCGGGGAGCTGTTTTTT. Translating it yields CASSSTSVHTGELFF.

This chain connects TRBV7-8 to TRBJ2-5; 8 bases fit TRBD1. Germline V lookup: CDR1 SGHVS, CDR2 FQNEAQ. The V gene end was trimmed by 6 bases and the J gene end by 2 bases; junction bases not matched to a gene: 2. CDR3 size: 13 residues. CDR3 sequence reads: CASSRDRQETQYF. The CDR3 nucleotides are TGTGCCAGCAGTCGGGACAGGCAAGAGACCCAGTACTTC. Full variable domain (outside the CDR3, taken from reference TRBV7-8 and TRBJ2-5): GAGVSQSPRYKVAKRGQDVALRCDPISGHVSLFWYQQALGQGPEFLTYFQNEAQLDKSGLPSDRFFAERPEGSVSTLKIQRTQQEDSAVYLCASSRDRQETQYFGPGTRLLVL.

This chain connects TRBV5-6 to TRBJ1-2; D remains ambiguous. V lost 2 bases, J lost 3 bases, and 5 bases lay in between. CDR3 length: 12 amino acids. Germline V lookup: CDR1 SGHDT, CDR2 YYEEEE. DNA for the CDR3: TGTGCCAGCAGCTTTCGGGACTATGGCTACACCTTC. This translates into CASSFRDYGYTF.

The rearrangement uses TRBV9 and TRBJ2-7; a weak D match, TRBD2 (7 bases). The CDR3 has 15 amino acids. Germline values: CDR1 SGDLS, CDR2 YYNGEE. Between the trimmed V and J ends, which lost 1 base and 4 bases, there was a span of 15 bases. In DNA form, the CDR3 reads TGTGCCAGCAGCGTAACGGGGGGCCGGACGTACGAGCAGTACTTC. It yields the protein CASSVTGGRTYEQYF.

V gene TRBV6-6 combines with J gene TRBJ2-5, with D maybe TRBD2 (5 bases). Trimming stripped 5 bases from V and 3 bases from J, with 10 bases between. Looked up from germline, CDR1 is MNHNY and CDR2 is SVGAGI (reference sequence). The CDR3 is made up of 13 amino acids. CDR3 sequence: CASSRMREETQYF. The CDR3 DNA sequence: TGTGCCAGCAGTCGAATGAGGGAAGAGACCCAGTACTTC.

The chain combines TRBV9 with TRBJ2-1; D unclear. The CDR3 consists of 13 residues. V lost 0 bases and J lost 7, with 8 bases in between. Germline CDR1 reads SGDLS; CDR2 reads YYNGEE. CDR3 nucleotides: TGTGCCAGCAGCGTAGCTAACCCGAATGAGCAGTTCTTC. Translated: CASSVANPNEQFF.

The rearrangement links TRBV29-1 to TRBJ1-1, with a possible D match to TRBD1 (6 bases). Germline lookup yields CDR1 SQVTM and CDR2 ANQGSEA. The V and J ends lost 0 bases and 3 bases respectively, with 14 bases between them. The CDR3 is 15 residues long. The CDR3 here is CSVEDEGHKDTEAFF. In DNA form, the CDR3 reads TGCAGCGTTGAAGATGAGGGACATAAGGACACTGAAGCTTTCTTT.

This chain connects TRBV7-9 to TRBJ2-7; the D gene is possibly TRBD1 (5 bases). The ends were cut back, 5 bases at V and 0 bases at J, with 14 bases in the middle. Germline lookup yields CDR1 SEHNR and CDR2 FQNEAQ (reference sequence). This CDR3 has 15 amino acids. DNA for the CDR3: TGTGCCAGCAGCCTGACAAGACAGAACTCCTACGAGCAGTACTTC. It codes for CASSLTRQNSYEQYF.

The chain links TRBV7-8 to TRBJ2-5; tentatively, D is TRBD2 (6 bases). This CDR3 region has 15 residues. Trimming took 5 bases from V and 4 from J, leaving 17 bases between them. Germline V gene lookup returns CDR1 SGHVS and CDR2 FQNEAQ. CDR3 coding DNA: TGTGCCAGCAGCGGGAGCAGGGAGGACGGAGAGACCCAGTACTTC. Protein product: CASSGSREDGETQYF.

The chain combines TRBV5-1 with TRBJ2-7; 7 positions agree with TRBD2. The CDR3 loop spans 14 amino acids. From germline, CDR1 is SGHRS and CDR2 YFSETQ. Trimming at V came to 3 bases and at J to 2 bases, leaving 5 bases not matched to a gene. The CDR3 DNA follows: TGCGCCAGCAGCTCCGGGACTACAGCCTACGAGCAGTACTTC. Its translation: CASSSGTTAYEQYF.

This clone was picked up one time. V gene TRBV6-1 combines with J gene TRBJ2-7; TRBD2 might be the D (6 bases). CDR1 is MNHNS, CDR2 SASEGT, per germline. This CDR3 is built from 11 residues. Trimming stripped 5 bases from V and 12 bases from J, with 14 bases between. The CDR3 sequence is CASSNLFGGYF. The DNA for the CDR3 is TGTGCCAGCAGTAACCTCTTCGGGGGGTACTTC.

The rearrangement uses TRBV6-5 and TRBJ2-3; D not resolved. Germline CDR1 reads MNHEY; CDR2 reads SVGAGI. The CDR3 consists of 13 residues. Trimming stripped 6 bases from V and 4 bases from J, with 11 bases between. CDR3 sequence reads: CASSIQFPDTQYF. The CDR3 DNA is TGTGCCAGCAGCATCCAGTTCCCAGATACGCAGTATTTT.

The chain uses TRBV9 and TRBJ2-7, with D perhaps TRBD2 (5 bases). This CDR3 spans 17 amino acids. CDR1 SGDLS and CDR2 YYNGEE come from the germline V gene. Trimming left V 3 bases short and J 2 bases short, with 21 bases between. CDR3 amino acids: CASSAGSEGPGAYEQYF. The CDR3 nucleotides read TGTGCCAGCAGCGCCGGGTCTGAGGGTCCTGGCGCCTACGAGCAGTACTTC.

The CDR3 reads CASSVVGGNTGELFF. The CDR3 DNA follows: TGTGCCAGCAGCGTAGTCGGGGGAAATACCGGGGAGCTGTTTTTT. The rearrangement joins TRBV9 to TRBJ2-2; TRBD2 might be the D (6 bases). Looked up from germline, CDR1 is SGDLS and CDR2 is YYNGEE. Trimming took 0 bases from V and 5 from J, leaving 11 bases between them. The CDR3 is 15 amino acids.

V gene TRBV7-6 combines with J gene TRBJ2-1, with 9 bases aligning to TRBD2. Germline CDR1 SGHVS, CDR2 FNYEAQ. The CDR3 is made up of 16 amino acids. The junction had 10 bases not matched to a gene; V was cut back by 5 bases and J by 5 bases. The CDR3 DNA sequence: TGTGCCAGCAGCCTAGGGACTAGCTCCCTAAACAATGAGCAGTTCTTC. Its protein is CASSLGTSSLNNEQFF.

The genes are TRBV9 and TRBJ1-2; the D gene is possibly TRBD1 (6 bases). Trimming stripped 3 bases from V and 4 bases from J, with 22 bases between. Germline V CDR1 and CDR2: SGDLS, YYNGEE. This CDR3 is built from 17 residues. Written as DNA, the CDR3 is TGTGCCAGCAGCGAGGGGACGTTAGGGGGGGTTGCCTATGGCTACACCTTC. Translated: CASSEGTLGGVAYGYTF.